Listed below are T cell receptor beta chains from one sample, sequenced in a study of OX40 agonist ivuxolimab in advanced cancers. Clones were sequenced by immunoSEQ multiplex PCR, and TCRdb holds only the in-frame ones, with some missing. The top ten hold roughly 30% of the sample, which has about 32,000 clones, approximately 87% seen once. The material sequenced was CD4+ or CD8+ T cells sorted from blood, taken in a trial of the OX40 agonist ivuxolimab. Receptor source: an adult with an advanced solid tumor such as melanoma, head and neck, liver or kidney cancer. CDR3s include the opening cysteine and the closing phenylalanine or tryptophan. A D gene is named only where the DNA matches it firmly. Size is omitted from some rows. Given values are once, few, many or a class for expanded clones.

J	V	size	D	CDR3	DNA
TRBJ2-5	TRBV13	-	-	CASSLGLGPVQETQYF	TGTGCCAGCAGCTTAGGCCTCGGACCTGTCCAAGAGACCCAGTACTTC
TRBJ1-1	TRBV5-4	-	-	CASSLENRKNTEAFF	TGTGCCAGCAGCTTGGAAAACAGAAAAAACACTGAAGCTTTCTTT
TRBJ2-7	TRBV27	-	-	CASRAGLVGEQYF	TGTGCCAGCAGGGCAGGGCTGGTTGGGGAGCAGTACTTC
TRBJ1-1	TRBV28	once	-	CASSLWSGLNTEAFF	TGTGCCAGCAGTTTATGGTCAGGGTTGAACACTGAAGCTTTCTTT
TRBJ2-7	TRBV5-1	-	-	CASSLSGGASYEQYF	TGCGCCAGCAGCTTGTCCGGAGGGGCATCCTACGAGCAGTACTTC
TRBJ2-7	TRBV19	-	-	CASSILGSLEQYF	TGTGCCAGTAGTATACTTGGGAGTTTAGAGCAGTACTTC
TRBJ2-7	TRBV27	-	TRBD1	CASSLGTGVLEQYF	TGTGCCAGCAGCTTGGGGACAGGGGTCCTCGAGCAGTACTTC
TRBJ2-1	TRBV6-6	-	TRBD2	CASSRGLAGSYNEQFF	TGTGCCAGCAGTAGGGGACTAGCGGGATCCTACAATGAGCAGTTCTTC
TRBJ2-7	TRBV9	-	-	CASSVWDFTYEQYF	TGTGCCAGCAGCGTCTGGGACTTCACCTACGAGCAGTACTTC
TRBJ2-2	TRBV7-3	-	-	CASSLSLTGELFF	TGTGCCAGCAGCTTAAGTCTCACCGGGGAGCTGTTTTTT
TRBJ2-7	TRBV4-1	medium-sized	-	CASSQAHSYEQYF	TGCGCCAGCAGCCAAGCCCACTCCTACGAGCAGTACTTC
TRBJ1-2	TRBV5-1	-	TRBD1	CASSLSGTEYYGYTF	TGCGCCAGCAGCTTGAGTGGGACAGAATACTATGGCTACACCTTC
TRBJ2-3	TRBV7-6	-	-	CASSLAPGPVGTDTQYF	TGTGCCAGCAGCTTAGCCCCCGGACCCGTCGGGACAGATACGCAGTATTTT
TRBJ2-3	TRBV11-2	-	TRBD1	CASSLAQGIVADTQYF	TGTGCCAGCAGCTTAGCACAGGGGATAGTGGCAGATACGCAGTATTTT
TRBJ1-1	TRBV19	-	-	CASTQGGYKAFF	TGTGCCAGTACCCAGGGAGGATATAAGGCTTTCTTT
TRBJ2-3	TRBV7-9	-	-	CASSLALLEPSTDTQYF	TGTGCCAGCAGCTTAGCCCTCCTTGAACCTAGCACAGATACGCAGTATTTT
TRBJ1-1	TRBV6-5	-	-	CASSYSSWDTEAFF	TGTGCCAGCAGTTACTCTTCCTGGGACACTGAAGCTTTCTTT
TRBJ2-1	TRBV27	-	-	CASSSLLAGPHYNEQFF	TGTGCCAGCAGTTCCCTTTTAGCAGGCCCACATTACAATGAGCAGTTCTTC
TRBJ2-1	TRBV11-2	-	-	CASSLGLGDYNEQFF	TGTGCCAGCAGCTTAGGGTTGGGTGACTACAATGAGCAGTTCTTC
TRBJ2-7	TRBV9	-	-	CASSVYEGTTYEQYF	TGTGCCAGCAGCGTATATGAGGGCACAACCTACGAGCAGTACTTC
TRBJ1-5	TRBV2	-	-	CASRPWAGDQPQHF	TGTGCCAGCAGGCCTTGGGCAGGGGATCAGCCCCAGCATTTT
TRBJ1-2	TRBV5-1	-	-	CASAAAASVYGYTF	TGCGCCAGCGCAGCAGCGGCTTCGGTCTATGGCTACACCTTC
TRBJ2-1	TRBV6-1	-	-	CASEGNEQFF	TGTGCCAGCGAGGGGAATGAGCAGTTCTTC
TRBJ2-7	TRBV7-8	-	-	CASSLNNEQYF	TGTGCCAGCAGCTTAAACAACGAGCAGTACTTC
TRBJ1-2	TRBV7-6	-	TRBD1	CASSPGQGVYNYGYTF	TGTGCCAGCAGCCCGGGACAGGGGGTGTATAACTATGGCTACACCTTC
TRBJ2-1	TRBV6-1	once	TRBD2	CASSVVGGVYNEQFF	TGTGCCAGCAGTGTAGTGGGGGGGGTTTACAATGAGCAGTTCTTC
TRBJ2-7	TRBV5-8	-	-	CASSLEGQGEVAYEQYF	TGTGCCAGCAGCTTGGAGGGACAAGGTGAGGTAGCCTACGAGCAGTACTTC
TRBJ2-3	TRBV27	-	TRBD2	CASSLSRGLAGGSSTDTQYF	TGTGCCAGCAGTTTATCGCGGGGGCTAGCGGGGGGCTCTAGCACAGATACGCAGTATTTT
TRBJ1-5	TRBV27	once	-	CASSPRTARNQPQHF	TGTGCCAGCAGTCCCAGGACAGCCCGGAATCAGCCCCAGCATTTT
TRBJ2-5	TRBV28	-	-	CASSLVLQETQYF	TGTGCCAGCAGTTTAGTCCTCCAAGAGACCCAGTACTTC
TRBJ2-7	TRBV29-1	-	-	CSVSFGTGYEQYF	TGCAGCGTGTCCTTTGGTACAGGTTACGAGCAGTACTTC
TRBJ1-1	TRBV5-4	-	TRBD1	CASSLGVLDRGAEAFF	TGTGCCAGCAGCTTGGGAGTTCTGGACAGGGGCGCCGAAGCTTTCTTT
TRBJ2-3	TRBV7-6	-	-	CASSLRIRTTGYTDTQYF	TGTGCCAGCAGCTTACGGATTAGGACTACCGGGTACACAGATACGCAGTATTTT
TRBJ1-5	TRBV2	-	-	CASSIRALSLNQPQHF	TGTGCCAGCAGTATCCGGGCCCTGTCCCTCAATCAGCCCCAGCATTTT
TRBJ2-1	TRBV5-1	-	-	CASSLVGWEQFF	TGCGCCAGCAGCTTGGTAGGTTGGGAGCAGTTCTTC
TRBJ2-6	TRBV28	-	-	CASSLFGRISGANVLTF	TGTGCCAGCAGTTTATTCGGACGGATCTCTGGGGCCAACGTCCTGACTTTC
TRBJ1-1	TRBV6-1	-	TRBD1	CASSEWDRWDTEAFF	TGTGCCAGCAGTGAATGGGACAGGTGGGACACTGAAGCTTTCTTT
TRBJ1-2	TRBV6-5	-	-	CASSYSGLRGYTF	TGTGCCAGCAGTTACTCAGGGCTGCGTGGCTACACCTTC
TRBJ1-2	TRBV6-5	-	-	CASSYTTDPNYGYTF	TGTGCCAGCAGTTACACTACAGATCCTAACTATGGCTACACCTTC
TRBJ2-7	TRBV2	few	TRBD2	CASSELTGRASYEQYF	TGTGCCAGCAGTGAACTTACGGGGAGGGCCTCCTACGAGCAGTACTTC
TRBJ2-1	TRBV11-1	-	-	CASSLFGEVSYNEQFF	TGTGCCAGCAGCCTATTCGGGGAGGTTTCCTACAATGAGCAGTTCTTC
TRBJ1-2	TRBV5-8	-	-	CASSLSSNYGYTF	TGTGCCAGCAGCTTGAGTTCTAACTATGGCTACACCTTC
TRBJ2-7	TRBV5-4	-	-	CASSLVPSSYEQYF	TGTGCCAGCAGCTTGGTCCCGAGCTCCTACGAGCAGTACTTC
TRBJ1-5	TRBV30	-	-	CAWSSDSHQPQHF	TGTGCCTGGAGTAGCGACAGCCATCAGCCCCAGCATTTT